This T cell receptor beta chain was sequenced during a study of glioma-infiltrating T cells (dated by TCRdb to 2016 to 2018). For context, the study as a whole: Low-grade gliomas were represented by WHO grade II oligodendrogliomas or astrocytomas, and glioblastomas were represented by WHO grade IV tumors that were sampled at initial rather than recurrent diagnosis. Before surgery, glioma patients were given dexamethasone for six or fewer days. Sequencing coverage of 4.5- to 10-fold of 750,000 to 1,000,000 peripheral T cells was targeted for blood libraries. The study sequenced TCR alpha- and beta-chain repertoires from glioma tissue, from non-neoplastic brain tissue and from matched peripheral blood mononuclear cells. Each tissue-infiltrating repertoire was compared with the same patient's peripheral blood repertoire to measure divergence between tissue and blood T-cell populations. Three low-grade glioma patients, several primary glioblastoma patients, and three non-glioma patients who contributed non-neoplastic brain tissue made up the paired cohort. The study at large found these results: Patients with low tissue-blood divergence were marked by a signature set of shared blood CDR3 motifs, and this signature set was depleted in highly divergent patients. VJ-independent divergence between tissue and blood was found to be below expectation in non-neoplastic patients but above expectation in all gliomas, particularly low-grade gliomas. Very few CDR3 sequences were found to be shared between tissue and blood, and this scarcity was attributed to high CDR3 diversity and limited sampling. Group comparisons were based on small numbers of patients: three non-neoplastic, three low-grade glioma and roughly 8 glioblastoma patients.

This clonotype was found a few times. Its antigen has not been determined. Base qualities are not recorded, but no much larger clone differs from it by a single base. Immediately after resection, surgical brain or tumor specimens were cryofrozen in liquid nitrogen, and peripheral blood cells were collected at the same time. The iRepertoire nested amplicon-rescue multiplex PCR (arm-PCR) platform was used to amplify TCR alpha and beta CDR3 regions from RNA. For one-step reverse transcription and amplification, roughly 90-450 ng of tissue mRNA or PBMC total RNA was used as input. Following bead purification, Illumina adapters were added by a secondary multiplex PCR, and libraries between 200 and 400 bp were gel-purified. Demultiplexing relied on internal 6-nucleotide barcodes carried by the libraries. Sequencing of libraries was performed on an Illumina MiSeq with 2x220 or 2x250 nucleotide paired-end reads. Per the authors' processing: Paired reads were merged with FLASH 1.2.11 and aligned to the GRCh37 human genome with BWA-MEM before extracting TRA and TRB reads. V and J assignment used an IMGT-derived reference of cassette sequences and CDR3 motifs that included pseudogenes. Three-frame translation of reads was performed, and productive CDR3s were defined as those with a C...FGXG motif and no stop codons. Unique combinations of V-J cassette pair and CDR3 amino acid sequence were defined as clonotypes. Hamming distance filtering was applied to reads, with thresholds set by the sequence error rate of each sample in mapped regions. TCRdb itself trimmed the public reads at Q25 with fastp, ran MiXCR and retained productive beta chains. Records with the same CDR3 protein are collapsed into one entry carrying the most frequent genes and DNA. It is TCRdb's table, rather than the study itself, that gives the V and J calls and clone size. Counted in this sample were 300,000 to 450,000 distinct CDR3 sequences; roughly two fifths of them appeared once. The top ten clones comprise around 11% of the sample.

Spanning cysteine to phenylalanine, the CDR3 consists of 16 amino acids. The read is trimmed to its CDR3 DNA, 48 bases read in frame from base 1. CDR1 and CDR2, looked up from the germline V gene, are MNHEY and SVGEGT. Trimming costs V 6 bases and J 3 bases, and their ends lie 19 bases apart. The chain was built from TRBV6-2 or TRBV6-3 and TRBJ2-3; the D gene is perhaps TRBD2, from 6 matching bases. The TCR was taken from a human donor with low-grade glioma or glioblastoma, undergoing nonglioma brain surgery, or in good health (not recorded which). Source material: glioma tissue, nonneoplastic brain tissue, or PBMCs (not recorded which). The DNA sequence follows: TGTGCCAGCAGCTTAAAGCGGAGTGGAGGGACAGATACGCAGTATTTT. This codes for CASSLKRSGGTDTQYF.